This TCR beta chain was identified in a study of T cell changes during pregnancy in multiple sclerosis. V was shortened by 2 bases and J by 6 bases, with 20 bases between the two germline ends. Germline V CDR1 and CDR2: SGHDT, YYEEEE. This CDR3 has 16 amino acids. Repertoires were generated with immunoSEQ multiplex PCR, while TCRdb's copy carries only in-frame clones and drops some. The sample consists of some 50,000 clones, roughly 94% of them appearing once. The J gene is TRBJ1-2, the V gene TRBV5-6; possibly TRBD1 for D (5 bases). This TCR was recovered from a female donor with multiple sclerosis, enrolled in a pregnancy study. The sequencing here drew on CD4+ T cells from peripheral blood mononuclear cells, taken in the second trimester of pregnancy. CDR3 amino acids: CASSFLGVQGGHGYTF. The CDR3, as DNA: TGTGCCAGCAGCTTTTTAGGGGTGCAGGGAGGTCATGGCTACACCTTC.